This TCR beta chain was retrieved from a study of identical twins. Study results and caveats: Cross-sectional statistics, not tracking of the same donors, supported the conclusions. Beta clonotypes that were abundant in cord blood contained fewer insertions, a pattern absent from memory repertoires. For zero-insertion analyses, partial confounding could come from invariant MAIT and iNKT cells.

The sample holds a few counts of this clonotype. Its antigen is unidentified. TCRdb reanalysed the 5' RACE reads using MiXCR and keeps one entry per CDR3 protein. Of 570,000 or so distinct CDR3 sequences listed, around 9.6% are singletons. CDR3 length: 13 residues. Trimming stripped 6 bases from V and 2 bases from J, with 10 bases between. Germline V gene sequence: CDR1 SNHLY, CDR2 FYNNEI. Healthy Caucasian donors formed the entire cohort. This same sample was also part of a study on yellow fever vaccine responses in identical twins.

The source of this sequence is a young woman in good health. Sequencing was done on a sample of PBMCs. This chain links TRBV2 with TRBJ2-5; a possible D gene is TRBD1 (5 bases). DNA of the CDR3: TGTGCCAGCAGGGGGCTTCCACAAGAGACCCAGTACTTC. Translating gives CASRGLPQETQYF.